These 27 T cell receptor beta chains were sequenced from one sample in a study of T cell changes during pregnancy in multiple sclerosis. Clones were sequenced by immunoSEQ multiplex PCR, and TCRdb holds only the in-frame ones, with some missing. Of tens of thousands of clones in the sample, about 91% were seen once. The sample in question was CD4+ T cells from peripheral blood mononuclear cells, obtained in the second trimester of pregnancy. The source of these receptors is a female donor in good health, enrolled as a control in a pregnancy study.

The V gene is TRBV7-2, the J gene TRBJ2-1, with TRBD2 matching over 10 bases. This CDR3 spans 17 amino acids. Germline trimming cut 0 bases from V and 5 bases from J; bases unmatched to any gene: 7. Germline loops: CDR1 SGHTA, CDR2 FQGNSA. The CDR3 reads CASSLAVLAGQDNEQFF. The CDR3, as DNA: TGTGCCAGCAGCTTAGCGGTACTAGCGGGGCAGGACAATGAGCAGTTCTTC.

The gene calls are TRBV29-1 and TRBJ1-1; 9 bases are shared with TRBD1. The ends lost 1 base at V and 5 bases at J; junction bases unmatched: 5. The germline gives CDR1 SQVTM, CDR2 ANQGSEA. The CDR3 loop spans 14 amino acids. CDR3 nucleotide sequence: TGCAGCGTTGAAGTACAGGGGGCTTGGACTGAAGCTTTCTTT. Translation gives CSVEVQGAWTEAFF.

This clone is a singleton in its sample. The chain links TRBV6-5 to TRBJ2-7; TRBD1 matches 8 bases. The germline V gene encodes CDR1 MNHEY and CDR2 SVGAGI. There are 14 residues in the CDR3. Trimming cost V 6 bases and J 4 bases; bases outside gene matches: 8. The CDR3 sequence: CASSRTGFVYEQYF. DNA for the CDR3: TGTGCCAGCAGCCGGACAGGGTTTGTGTACGAGCAGTACTTC.

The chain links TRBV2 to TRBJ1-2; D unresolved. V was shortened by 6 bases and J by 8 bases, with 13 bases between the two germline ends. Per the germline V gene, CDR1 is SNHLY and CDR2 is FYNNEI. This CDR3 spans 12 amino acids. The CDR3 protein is CASRPNIRGYTF. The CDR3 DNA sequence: TGTGCCAGCAGACCAAATATCAGGGGCTACACCTTC.

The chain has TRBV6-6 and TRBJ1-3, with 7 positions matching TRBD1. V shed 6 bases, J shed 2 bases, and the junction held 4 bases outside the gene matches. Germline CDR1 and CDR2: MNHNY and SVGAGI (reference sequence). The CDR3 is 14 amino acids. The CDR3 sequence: CASSRDRAGNTIYF. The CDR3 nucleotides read TGTGCCAGCAGCAGAGACAGGGCTGGAAACACCATATATTTT.

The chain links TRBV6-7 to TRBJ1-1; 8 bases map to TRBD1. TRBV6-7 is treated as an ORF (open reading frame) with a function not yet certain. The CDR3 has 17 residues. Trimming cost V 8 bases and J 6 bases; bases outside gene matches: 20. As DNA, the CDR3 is TGTGCCAGCCTGACCAGGGACAGGCCTTCAAATATCCCTGAAGCTTTCTTT. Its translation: CASLTRDRPSNIPEAFF.

CDR3 protein: CATMKDRVWHEQYF. CDR3 in DNA: TGTGCCACTATGAAGGACAGGGTGTGGCACGAGCAGTACTTC. The chain joins TRBV27 to TRBJ2-7; 8 bases are shared with TRBD1. The junction had 13 bases not matched to a gene; V was cut back by 10 bases and J by 5 bases. The length of the CDR3 is 14 residues. CDR1 and CDR2 from the germline V gene are MNHEY and SMNVEV (reference sequence).

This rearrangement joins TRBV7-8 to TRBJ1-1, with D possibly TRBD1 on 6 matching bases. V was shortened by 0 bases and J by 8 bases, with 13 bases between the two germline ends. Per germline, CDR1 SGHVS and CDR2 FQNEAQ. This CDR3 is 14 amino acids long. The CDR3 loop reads CASSLAGGRREAFF. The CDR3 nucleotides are TGTGCCAGCAGCTTAGCCGGGGGGCGGAGAGAAGCTTTCTTT.

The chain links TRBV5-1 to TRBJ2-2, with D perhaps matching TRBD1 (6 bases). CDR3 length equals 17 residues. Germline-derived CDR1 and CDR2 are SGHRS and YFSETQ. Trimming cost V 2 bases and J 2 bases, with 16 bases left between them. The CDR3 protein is CASSLRSGTHNTGELFF. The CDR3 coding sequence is TGCGCCAGCAGCTTACGTTCCGGGACACATAACACCGGGGAGCTGTTTTTT. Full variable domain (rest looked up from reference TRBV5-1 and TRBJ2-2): KAGVTQTPRYLIKTRGQQVTLSCSPISGHRSVSWYQQTPGQGLQFLFEYFSETQRNKGNFPGRFSGRQFSNSRSEMNVSTLELGDSALYLCASSLRSGTHNTGELFFGEGSRLTVL.

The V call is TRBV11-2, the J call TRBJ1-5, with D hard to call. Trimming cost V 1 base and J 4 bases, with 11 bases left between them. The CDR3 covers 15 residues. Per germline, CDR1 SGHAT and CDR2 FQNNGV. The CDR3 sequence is CASSLGSSENQPQHF. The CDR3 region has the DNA TGTGCCAGCAGCTTAGGCAGTTCCGAAAATCAGCCCCAGCATTTT.

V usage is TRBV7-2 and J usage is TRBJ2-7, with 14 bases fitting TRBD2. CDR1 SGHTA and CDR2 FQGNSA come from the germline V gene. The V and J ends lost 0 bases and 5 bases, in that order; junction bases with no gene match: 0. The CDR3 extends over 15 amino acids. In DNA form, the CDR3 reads TGTGCCAGCAGCTTAGCGGGACTAGCGGGGGACGAGCAGTACTTC. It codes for CASSLAGLAGDEQYF.

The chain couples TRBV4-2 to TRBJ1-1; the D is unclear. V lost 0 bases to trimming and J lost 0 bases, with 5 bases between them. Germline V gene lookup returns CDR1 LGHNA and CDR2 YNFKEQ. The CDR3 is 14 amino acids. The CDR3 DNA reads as TGTGCCAGCAGCCAAGATGCAGTGAACACTGAAGCTTTCTTT. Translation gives CASSQDAVNTEAFF.

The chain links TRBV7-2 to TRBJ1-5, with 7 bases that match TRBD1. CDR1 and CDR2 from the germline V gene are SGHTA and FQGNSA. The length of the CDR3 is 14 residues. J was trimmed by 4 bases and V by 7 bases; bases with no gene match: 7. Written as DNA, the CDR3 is TGTGCCAGCAAGATCAAGGGGGCTAATCAGCCCCAGCATTTT. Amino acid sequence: CASKIKGANQPQHF. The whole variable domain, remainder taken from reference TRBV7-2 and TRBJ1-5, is GAGVSQSPSNKVTEKGKDVELRCDPISGHTALYWYRQSLGQGLEFLIYFQGNSAPDKSGLPSDRFSAERTGGSVSTLTIQRTQQEDSAVYLCASKIKGANQPQHFGDGTRLSIL.

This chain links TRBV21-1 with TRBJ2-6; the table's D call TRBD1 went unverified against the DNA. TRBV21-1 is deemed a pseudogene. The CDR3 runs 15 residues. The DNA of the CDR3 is TGTGCCAGCAGCAAGGGGCCCTCTGGGGCCAACGTCCTGACTTTC. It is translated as CASSKGPSGANVLTF.

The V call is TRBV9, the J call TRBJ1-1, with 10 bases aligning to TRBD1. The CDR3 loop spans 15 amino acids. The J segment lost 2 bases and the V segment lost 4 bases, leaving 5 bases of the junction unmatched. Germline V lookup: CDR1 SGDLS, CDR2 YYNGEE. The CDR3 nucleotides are TGTGCCAGCAGCCCTCGGACAGGGGGTAACACTGAAGCTTTCTTT. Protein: CASSPRTGGNTEAFF.

CDR3 nucleotide sequence: TGTGCCAGCAGCCTACTAGCGGGGGCTCATTCCTACGAGCAGTACTTC. Its protein product is CASSLLAGAHSYEQYF. This chain joins TRBV11-2 and TRBJ2-7; 11 bases are shared with TRBD2. Trimming cost V 5 bases and J 1 base; bases outside gene matches: 7. CDR1 and CDR2 from the germline V gene are SGHAT and FQNNGV. This CDR3 region has 16 residues.

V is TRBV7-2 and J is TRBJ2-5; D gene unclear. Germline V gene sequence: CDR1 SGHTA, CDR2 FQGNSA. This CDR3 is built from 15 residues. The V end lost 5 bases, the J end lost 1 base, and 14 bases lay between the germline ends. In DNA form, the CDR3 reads TGTGCCAGCAGCCCCTATACGACATTCCAAGAGACCCAGTACTTC. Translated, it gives CASSPYTTFQETQYF.

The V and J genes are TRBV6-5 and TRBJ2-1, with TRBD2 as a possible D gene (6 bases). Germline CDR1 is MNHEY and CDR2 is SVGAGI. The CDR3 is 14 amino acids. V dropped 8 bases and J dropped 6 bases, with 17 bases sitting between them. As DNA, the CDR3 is TGTGCCAGCGGGAACCCCGGGGGTCTCAATGAGCAGTTCTTC. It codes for CASGNPGGLNEQFF.

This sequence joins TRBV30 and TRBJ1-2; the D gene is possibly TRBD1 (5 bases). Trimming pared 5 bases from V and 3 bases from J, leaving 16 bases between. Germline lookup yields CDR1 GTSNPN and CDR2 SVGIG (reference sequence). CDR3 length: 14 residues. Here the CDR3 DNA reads TGTGCCTGGTCTATTACCGGGACTTACTATGGCTACACCTTC. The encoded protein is CAWSITGTYYGYTF.

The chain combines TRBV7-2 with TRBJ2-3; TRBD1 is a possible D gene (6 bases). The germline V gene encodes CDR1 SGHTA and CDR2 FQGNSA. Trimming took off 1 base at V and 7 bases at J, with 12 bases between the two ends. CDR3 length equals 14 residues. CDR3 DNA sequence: TGTGCCAGCAGCTTAGGACAGGCGGAGAATACGCAGTATTTT. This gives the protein CASSLGQAENTQYF. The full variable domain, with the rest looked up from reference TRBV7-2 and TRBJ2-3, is GAGVSQSPSNKVTEKGKDVELRCDPISGHTALYWYRQSLGQGLEFLIYFQGNSAPDKSGLPSDRFSAERTGGSVSTLTIQRTQQEDSAVYLCASSLGQAENTQYFGPGTRLTVL.

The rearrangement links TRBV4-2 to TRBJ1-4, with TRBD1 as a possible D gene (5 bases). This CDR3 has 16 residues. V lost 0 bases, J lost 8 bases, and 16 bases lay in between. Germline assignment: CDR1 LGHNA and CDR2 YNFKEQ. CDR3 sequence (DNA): TGTGCCAGCAGCCAAGAGGGGGGAGGAGCAAGGGAAAAACTGTTTTTT. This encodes CASSQEGGGAREKLFF.

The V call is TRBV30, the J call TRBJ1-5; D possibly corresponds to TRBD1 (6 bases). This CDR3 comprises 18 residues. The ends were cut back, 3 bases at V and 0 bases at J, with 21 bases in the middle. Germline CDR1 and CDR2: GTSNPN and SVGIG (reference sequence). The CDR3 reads CAWSHPGHGDYSNQPQHF. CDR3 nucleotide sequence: TGTGCCTGGAGCCACCCGGGACACGGGGATTATAGCAATCAGCCCCAGCATTTT. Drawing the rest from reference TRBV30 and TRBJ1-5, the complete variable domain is SQTIHQWPATLVQPVGSPLSLECTVEGTSNPNLYWYRQAAGRGLQLLFYSVGIGQISSEVPQNLSASRPQDRQFILSSKKLLLSDSGFYLCAWSHPGHGDYSNQPQHFGDGTRLSIL.

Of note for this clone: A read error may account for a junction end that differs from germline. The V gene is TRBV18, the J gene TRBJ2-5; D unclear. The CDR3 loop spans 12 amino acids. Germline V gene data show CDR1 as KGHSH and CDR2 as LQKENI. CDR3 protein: CASSPGQGTQYF. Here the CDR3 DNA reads TGTGCCAGCTCACCGGGCCAAGGGACCCAGTACTTC.

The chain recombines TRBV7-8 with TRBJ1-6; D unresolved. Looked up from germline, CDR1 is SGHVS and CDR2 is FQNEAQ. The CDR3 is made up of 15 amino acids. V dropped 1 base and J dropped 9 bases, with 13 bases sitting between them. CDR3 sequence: CASSLGPSRGSPLHF. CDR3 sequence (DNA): TGTGCCAGCAGCTTAGGCCCATCTCGAGGTTCACCCCTCCACTTT. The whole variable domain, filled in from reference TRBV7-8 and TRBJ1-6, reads GAGVSQSPRYKVAKRGQDVALRCDPISGHVSLFWYQQALGQGPEFLTYFQNEAQLDKSGLPSDRFFAERPEGSVSTLKIQRTQQEDSAVYLCASSLGPSRGSPLHFGNGTRLTVT.

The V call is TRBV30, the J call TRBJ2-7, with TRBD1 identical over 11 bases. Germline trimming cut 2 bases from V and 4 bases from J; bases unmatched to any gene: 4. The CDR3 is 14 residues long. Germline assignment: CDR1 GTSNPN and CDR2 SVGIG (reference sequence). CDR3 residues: CAWSPDRGRYEQYF. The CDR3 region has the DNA TGTGCCTGGAGTCCGGACAGGGGGCGTTACGAGCAGTACTTC.

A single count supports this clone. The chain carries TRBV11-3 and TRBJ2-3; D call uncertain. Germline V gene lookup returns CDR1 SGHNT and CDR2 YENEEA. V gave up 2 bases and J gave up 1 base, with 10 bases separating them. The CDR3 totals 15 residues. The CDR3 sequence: CASSLSGPRTDTQYF. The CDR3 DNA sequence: TGTGCCAGCAGCTTAAGTGGGCCCCGCACAGATACGCAGTATTTT.

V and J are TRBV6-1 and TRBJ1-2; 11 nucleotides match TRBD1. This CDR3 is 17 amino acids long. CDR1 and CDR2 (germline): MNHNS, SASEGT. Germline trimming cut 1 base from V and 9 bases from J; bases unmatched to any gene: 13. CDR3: CASSEVPWTGGAGSYTF. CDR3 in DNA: TGTGCCAGCAGTGAAGTGCCCTGGACAGGGGGCGCGGGGAGCTACACCTTC.